The 15 T cell receptor beta chains below all came from one sample that was sequenced in a study of response to subunit inactivated influenza vaccine. TCRdb reprocessed the RT-PCR reads with MiXCR, giving one entry per CDR3 protein. There are about half a million distinct CDR3 sequences in the sample; 25% occur only once, and under 2.5% lies in the top ten. The specimen comprised CD4+ T cells sorted from PBMCs, sampled 5 days after vaccination. These receptors were obtained from a man aged 50 to 60 who received an inactivated influenza vaccine.

The V and J genes are TRBV2 and TRBJ1-1; a possible D gene is TRBD1 (5 bases). CDR1 is SNHLY and CDR2 is FYNNEI in the germline V gene. The CDR3 has 16 amino acids. V gave up 5 bases and J gave up 4 bases, with 20 bases separating them. The CDR3 sequence: CASSLMSGYRGTEAFF. CDR3 sequence (DNA): TGTGCCAGCAGTCTAATGTCAGGGTATAGGGGCACTGAAGCTTTCTTT.

This clonotype was seen a few times. V is TRBV27 and J is TRBJ2-2; D call uncertain. Between the trimmed V and J ends, which lost 5 bases and 7 bases, there was a span of 8 bases. Germline CDR1 is MNHEY and CDR2 is SMNVEV (reference sequence). The CDR3 is 12 residues long. CDR3 loop: CASSLRFGELFF. CDR3 sequence (DNA): TGTGCCAGCAGTCTCCGTTTCGGGGAGCTGTTTTTT.

The J gene is TRBJ2-7, the V gene TRBV20-1; D gene ambiguous. The CDR3 sequence is 11 residues long. Deletions cut 0 bases from V and 10 bases from J, with 10 bases between. The germline V gene has CDR1 DFQATT and CDR2 SNEGSKA (reference sequence). CDR3 sequence (DNA): TGCAGTGCTAGAGATCAGCCTTTACAGTACTTC. Encoded protein: CSARDQPLQYF.

The chain uses TRBV7-2 and TRBJ2-1; 11 bases agree with TRBD1. V gave up 6 bases and J gave up 10 bases; unmatched junction bases: 8. Per germline, CDR1 SGHTA and CDR2 FQGNSA. This CDR3 region has 14 residues. The CDR3 DNA follows: TGTGCCAGCAGGGGAGGACAGGGGGCGCGAGAGCAGTTCTTC. This translates into CASRGGQGAREQFF.

This clonotype was seen only a few times. CDR3 DNA sequence: TGCAGTGCTGATCAGGGGTTCACTGAAGCTTTCTTT. Amino acid sequence: CSADQGFTEAFF. The chain combines TRBV20-1 with TRBJ1-1, with D tentatively TRBD1 (6 bases). Per germline, CDR1 DFQATT and CDR2 SNEGSKA (reference sequence). V lost 5 bases, J lost 4 bases, and 11 bases lay in between. This CDR3 is built from 12 residues.

This clonotype was picked up many times. V is TRBV29-1 and J is TRBJ2-3; maybe TRBD1 (6 bases). V was clipped by 2 bases and J by 1 base, with 10 bases between them. There are 14 residues in the CDR3. Germline assignment: CDR1 SQVTM and CDR2 ANQGSEA. The CDR3 nucleotides read TGCAGCGTTGAATCCCCAGGGGGCACAGATACGCAGTATTTT. Its protein product is CSVESPGGTDTQYF.

V gene TRBV7-9 combines with J gene TRBJ2-3, with D unresolved. V lost 3 bases to trimming and J lost 1 base, with 14 bases between them. The CDR3 extends over 16 amino acids. Germline-derived CDR1 and CDR2 are SEHNR and FQNEAQ (reference sequence). In DNA, the CDR3 is TGTGCCAGCAGCTTGGGCCAAGGTACTCGCACAGATACGCAGTATTTT. It is translated as CASSLGQGTRTDTQYF.

This clonotype has a single count. The chain is built from TRBV21-1 and TRBJ2-4; the DNA was not compared with TRBD1, the D call given in the table. TRBV21-1 constitutes a pseudogene. The CDR3 is 20 residues long. In nucleotides, the CDR3 is TGTGCCAGCAGCAAGCAATCCGGGACAGGTCTCCTCCTAGCCAAAAACATTCAGTACTTC. This gives the protein CASSKQSGTGLLLAKNIQYF.

The chain couples TRBV12-3 or TRBV12-4 to TRBJ2-4; 9 bases agree with TRBD2. This CDR3 contains 17 residues. The ends lost 0 bases at V and 8 bases at J; junction bases unmatched: 11. The CDR3 DNA sequence: TGTGCCAGCAGTTTAGCGCTCCGGACTAGCGACAGAGACATTCAGTACTTC. It yields the protein CASSLALRTSDRDIQYF.

The J gene is TRBJ2-3, the V gene TRBV7-8; the match to TRBD2 covers 10 bases. The germline CDR1 and CDR2 sequences are SGHVS and FQNEAQ. CDR3 size: 16 residues. V gave up 5 bases and J gave up 2 bases; unmatched junction bases: 7. CDR3 nucleotides: TGTGCCAGCAGCCCAACTAGCGGGGCGGCCACAGATACGCAGTATTTT. Translating it yields CASSPTSGAATDTQYF.

The gene calls are TRBV7-2 and TRBJ1-3, with TRBD1 as a possible D gene (6 bases). The CDR3 is 15 amino acids. V gave up 5 bases and J gave up 3 bases, with 14 bases separating them. Germline CDR1 reads SGHTA; CDR2 reads FQGNSA. This chain's CDR3 is CASSQLRGGGNTIYF. Here the CDR3 DNA reads TGTGCCAGCAGCCAACTCAGGGGCGGTGGAAACACCATATATTTT.

This clonotype was picked up many times. The chain combines TRBV20-1 with TRBJ2-7; TRBD1 matches at 8 bases. CDR1 and CDR2 (germline): DFQATT, SNEGSKA (reference sequence). With 6 bases clipped from V and 1 base from J, the junction kept 11 bases outside the gene matches. The CDR3 consists of 15 residues. The CDR3 loop reads CSARTGTGESYEQYF. The CDR3 nucleotides read TGCAGTGCAAGAACCGGGACAGGAGAATCCTACGAGCAGTACTTC.

This clonotype was observed a few times. The chain uses TRBV2 and TRBJ2-1; TRBD1 agrees at 7 bases. With V trimmed by 5 bases and J by 6 bases, 7 bases remained unmatched. CDR1 SNHLY and CDR2 FYNNEI come from the germline V gene. This CDR3 comprises 14 residues. CDR3 in amino acids: CASSSRQGSNEQFF. CDR3 sequence (DNA): TGTGCCAGCAGTTCGAGACAGGGAAGCAATGAGCAGTTCTTC.

V is TRBV20-1 and J is TRBJ1-5, with D hard to call. V lost 3 bases and J 7 bases, leaving 16 bases between the germline ends. The length of the CDR3 is 14 residues. Germline lookup yields CDR1 DFQATT and CDR2 SNEGSKA (reference sequence). Written as DNA, the CDR3 is TGCAGTGCTAGGTCTGGGTCGGGTGAGCAGCCCCAGCATTTT. Protein sequence: CSARSGSGEQPQHF.

The chain combines TRBV9 with TRBJ2-3, with 8 positions matching TRBD1. V trimming: 0 bases; J trimming: 2 bases; junction bases outside the gene matches: 8. The V gene's germline CDR1 is SGDLS and CDR2 YYNGEE. This CDR3 spans 17 amino acids. The CDR3 DNA follows: TGTGCCAGCAGCGTAGGGGCGGCAGGGGGCCACACAGATACGCAGTATTTT. Translated, it gives CASSVGAAGGHTDTQYF.